This is a list of T cell receptor beta chains from one sample in a study of blood T cell repertoires in COVID-19. Profiled with immunoSEQ multiplex PCR; TCRdb holds only in-frame clones, not every one. Counted here are approximately 270,000 clones, about 91% occurring once; the ten biggest clones make up 1.3% to 1.5%. Sequences were obtained from peripheral blood. Receptors originate from a man older than 75 with acute or convalescent COVID-19. CDR3s include the opening cysteine and the closing phenylalanine or tryptophan. D genes are given only for firm matches. Not all rows give a size; the values are once, few, many and, for expanded clones, a class.

CDR3aa: CASSRTGNNQPQHF
CDR3nt: TGTGCCAGCAGCCGGACAGGGAACAATCAGCCCCAGCATTTT
d_gene: TRBD1
j_gene: TRBJ1-5
v_gene: TRBV6-6
abundance: once

CDR3aa: CASSLWGDKQETQYF
CDR3nt: TGTGCCAGCAGTTTATGGGGGGACAAACAAGAGACCCAGTACTTC
d_gene: .
j_gene: TRBJ2-5
v_gene: TRBV28
abundance: .

CDR3aa: CASSYRSYEQYF
CDR3nt: TGTGCCAGCAGTTATCGTAGCTACGAGCAGTACTTC
d_gene: .
j_gene: TRBJ2-7
v_gene: TRBV6-2/TRBV6-3
abundance: .

CDR3aa: CASSFGGGDTEAFF
CDR3nt: TGTGCCAGCAGCTTCGGCGGGGGAGACACTGAAGCTTTCTTT
d_gene: .
j_gene: TRBJ1-1
v_gene: TRBV7-3
abundance: .

CDR3aa: CASSQREGSEQFF
CDR3nt: TGCGCCAGCAGCCAAAGGGAGGGGAGTGAGCAGTTCTTC
d_gene: TRBD2
j_gene: TRBJ2-1
v_gene: TRBV4-1
abundance: .

CDR3aa: CASSPQEAGTEAFF
CDR3nt: TGTGCCAGCTCCCCCCAAGAAGCGGGCACTGAAGCTTTCTTT
d_gene: .
j_gene: TRBJ1-1
v_gene: TRBV18
abundance: .

CDR3aa: CASSTRDRGEKLFF
CDR3nt: TGTGCCAGCAGTACCCGGGACAGGGGTGAAAAACTGTTTTTT
d_gene: TRBD1
j_gene: TRBJ1-4
v_gene: TRBV2
abundance: .

CDR3aa: CASSRGQGQNYGYTF
CDR3nt: TGTGCCAGTAGTCGCGGACAGGGGCAGAACTATGGCTACACCTTC
d_gene: TRBD1
j_gene: TRBJ1-2
v_gene: TRBV19
abundance: .

CDR3aa: CASSDPRDGSPQHF
CDR3nt: TGTGCCAGCAGCGACCCCCGGGATGGATCACCCCAGCATTTT
d_gene: .
j_gene: TRBJ1-5
v_gene: TRBV4-2
abundance: .

CDR3aa: CAISDRGDSEQYF
CDR3nt: TGTGCCATCAGTGATCGGGGGGACTCCGAGCAGTACTTC
d_gene: TRBD2
j_gene: TRBJ2-7
v_gene: TRBV10-3
abundance: .

CDR3aa: CASSLSGGAPDTGELFF
CDR3nt: TGTGCCAGCAGCCTCTCGGGGGGGGCGCCGGACACCGGGGAGCTGTTTTTT
d_gene: TRBD2
j_gene: TRBJ2-2
v_gene: TRBV4-2
abundance: .

CDR3aa: CASQGSGSKNEQFF
CDR3nt: TGTGCCAGCCAAGGGAGCGGGAGTAAAAATGAGCAGTTCTTC
d_gene: TRBD2
j_gene: TRBJ2-1
v_gene: TRBV28
abundance: .

CDR3aa: CASSFPGQGRHNEQFF
CDR3nt: TGTGCCAGCAGCTTTCCCGGACAGGGAAGGCACAATGAGCAGTTCTTC
d_gene: TRBD1
j_gene: TRBJ2-1
v_gene: TRBV11-1
abundance: .

CDR3aa: CASSMGGYEQYF
CDR3nt: TGTGCCAGCAGCATGGGGGGGTACGAGCAGTACTTC
d_gene: TRBD2
j_gene: TRBJ2-7
v_gene: TRBV27
abundance: .

CDR3aa: CASSRALAGELFF
CDR3nt: TGTGCCAGCAGCAGAGCTCTCGCCGGGGAGCTGTTTTTT
d_gene: .
j_gene: TRBJ2-2
v_gene: TRBV21-1
abundance: .

CDR3aa: CASSPVAGGPPHEQFF
CDR3nt: TGTGCCAGTAGTCCCGTAGCGGGGGGCCCCCCCCATGAGCAGTTCTTC
d_gene: TRBD2
j_gene: TRBJ2-1
v_gene: TRBV19
abundance: .

CDR3aa: CASSSGTGDYGYTF
CDR3nt: TGTGCCAGCAGCTCCGGGACAGGGGACTATGGCTACACCTTC
d_gene: TRBD1
j_gene: TRBJ1-2
v_gene: TRBV6-5
abundance: few

CDR3aa: CATSRWSGELFF
CDR3nt: TGTGCCACCAGCCGGTGGTCCGGGGAGCTGTTTTTT
d_gene: .
j_gene: TRBJ2-2
v_gene: TRBV15
abundance: .

CDR3aa: CASSYASQKETQYF
CDR3nt: TGTGCCAGCAGTTACGCTTCACAGAAAGAGACCCAGTACTTC
d_gene: .
j_gene: TRBJ2-5
v_gene: TRBV6-2/TRBV6-3
abundance: .

CDR3aa: CASSFSGTGGNQPQHF
CDR3nt: TGTGCCAGCAGCTTCTCCGGGACAGGGGGAAATCAGCCCCAGCATTTT
d_gene: TRBD1
j_gene: TRBJ1-5
v_gene: TRBV7-8
abundance: once

CDR3aa: CASSLARGDRGGPYGYTF
CDR3nt: TGTGCCAGCAGCTTAGCGCGCGGGGACAGGGGCGGTCCCTATGGCTACACCTTC
d_gene: TRBD1
j_gene: TRBJ1-2
v_gene: TRBV7-8
abundance: .

CDR3aa: CASSESGNRNQPQHF
CDR3nt: TGTGCCAGCAGTGAATCAGGGAATCGGAATCAGCCCCAGCATTTT
d_gene: .
j_gene: TRBJ1-5
v_gene: TRBV6-1
abundance: .

CDR3aa: CASSQERTDTQYF
CDR3nt: TGCGCCAGCAGCCAAGAGAGGACAGATACGCAGTATTTT
d_gene: .
j_gene: TRBJ2-3
v_gene: TRBV4-3
abundance: .

CDR3aa: CASSYSSGAGGYTF
CDR3nt: TGTGCCAGCAGTTACTCATCAGGGGCTGGAGGCTACACCTTC
d_gene: .
j_gene: TRBJ1-2
v_gene: TRBV6-5
abundance: .

CDR3aa: CASSSPGVSGNTIYF
CDR3nt: TGTGCCAGCAGCTCCCCAGGGGTCTCTGGAAACACCATATATTTT
d_gene: .
j_gene: TRBJ1-3
v_gene: TRBV5-6
abundance: .

CDR3aa: CASSPRGDYGYTF
CDR3nt: TGCGCCAGCAGCCCCCGGGGTGACTATGGCTACACCTTC
d_gene: .
j_gene: TRBJ1-2
v_gene: TRBV4-1
abundance: once

CDR3aa: CASSFQGASATNEKLFF
CDR3nt: TGTGCCAGCAGCTTCCAGGGTGCCAGCGCAACTAATGAAAAACTGTTTTTT
d_gene: .
j_gene: TRBJ1-4
v_gene: TRBV5-6
abundance: few

CDR3aa: CASSLQGAFGYTF
CDR3nt: TGTGCCAGCAGTCTACAGGGGGCGTTTGGCTACACCTTC
d_gene: TRBD1
j_gene: TRBJ1-2
v_gene: TRBV7-2
abundance: .

CDR3aa: CASSLGTSGGLDTQYF
CDR3nt: TGTGCCAGCAGTCTCGGGACTAGCGGGGGATTAGATACGCAGTATTTT
d_gene: TRBD2
j_gene: TRBJ2-3
v_gene: TRBV6-2/TRBV6-3
abundance: .

CDR3aa: CASSFRDRNSPLHF
CDR3nt: TGCGCCAGCAGCTTTCGGGACAGGAATTCACCCCTCCACTTT
d_gene: TRBD1
j_gene: TRBJ1-6
v_gene: TRBV5-1
abundance: .

CDR3aa: CASSKLGQTRTDTQYF
CDR3nt: TGTGCCAGCTCTAAATTAGGACAGACTCGCACAGATACGCAGTATTTT
d_gene: .
j_gene: TRBJ2-3
v_gene: TRBV18
abundance: .

CDR3aa: CASSHGTDSRINYGYTF
CDR3nt: TGTGCCAGCAGCCATGGTACGGACAGCCGGATTAACTATGGCTACACCTTC
d_gene: .
j_gene: TRBJ1-2
v_gene: TRBV3-1/TRBV3-2
abundance: .

CDR3aa: CASATSGIPDTQYF
CDR3nt: TGCGCCAGTGCGACTAGCGGGATCCCAGATACGCAGTATTTT
d_gene: TRBD2
j_gene: TRBJ2-3
v_gene: TRBV5-1
abundance: .

CDR3aa: CATRTSTSSLSNQPQHF
CDR3nt: TGTGCCACCAGAACTAGTACGTCCTCCTTGAGCAATCAGCCCCAGCATTTT
d_gene: .
j_gene: TRBJ1-5
v_gene: TRBV15
abundance: .

CDR3aa: CASSIHQGVAEKLFF
CDR3nt: TGTGCCAGTAGTATTCATCAGGGGGTGGCTGAAAAACTGTTTTTT
d_gene: TRBD1
j_gene: TRBJ1-4
v_gene: TRBV19
abundance: .

CDR3aa: CASSLTGNTNEKLFF
CDR3nt: TGTGCCAGCAGTTTAACAGGGAACACTAATGAAAAACTGTTTTTT
d_gene: .
j_gene: TRBJ1-4
v_gene: TRBV7-9
abundance: .

CDR3aa: CASSLALFNRGTGAFF
CDR3nt: TGTGCCAGCAGCTTAGCGCTTTTTAATAGGGGGACAGGGGCTTTCTTT
d_gene: TRBD1
j_gene: TRBJ1-1
v_gene: TRBV7-8
abundance: .

CDR3aa: CASSPPEGANVLTF
CDR3nt: TGTGCCAGCAGCCCTCCTGAGGGGGCCAACGTCCTGACTTTC
d_gene: .
j_gene: TRBJ2-6
v_gene: TRBV13
abundance: .

CDR3aa: CASSPDRTGAETQYF
CDR3nt: TGTGCCAGCAGTCCCGATAGAACAGGTGCAGAGACCCAGTACTTC
d_gene: .
j_gene: TRBJ2-5
v_gene: TRBV2
abundance: .

CDR3aa: CASSVGGEQYF
CDR3nt: TGCGCCAGCAGCGTGGGAGGCGAGCAGTACTTC
d_gene: .
j_gene: TRBJ2-7
v_gene: TRBV5-1
abundance: few

CDR3aa: CASRWTGAADTQYF
CDR3nt: TGTGCCAGCAGGTGGACAGGGGCCGCAGATACGCAGTATTTT
d_gene: TRBD1
j_gene: TRBJ2-3
v_gene: TRBV5-5
abundance: .